This paragraph reports one T cell receptor beta chain. The antigen is undetermined. Following extraction, RNA underwent reverse transcription to cDNA, which served as the sequencing template. The table came from immunoSEQ multiplex PCR; TCRdb's copy has only in-frame clones and leaves some out. This sample yields roughly 200,000 clones, of which around half are seen a single time; roughly 10% belongs to the top ten. The data are from a study of CD8+ T cells in alopecia areata. Study summary: For the treated group, dosing was oral tofacitinib at 5 to 10 mg twice daily.

Treatment indicated: oral pan-JAK inhibitor, 5-10 mg twice daily. V lost 6 bases, J lost 0 bases, and 12 bases lay in between. The CDR3 is 13 amino acids. CDR1 and CDR2 (germline): SQVTM, ANQGSEA. Study observations and caveats: The study found that many expanded lesional clones persisted in scalp and blood during tofacitinib. Elevated clonality characterized lesional scalp relative to normal scalp, particularly in alopecia totalis/universalis.

The source of this sequence is a human donor with alopecia areata. Sequenced here: CD8+ T cells sorted from blood, sampled at week 24, from a patient treated with tofacitinib. The J gene is TRBJ2-7, the V gene TRBV29-1; TRBD1 is a possible D gene (6 bases). CDR3 residues: CSVLTGSSYEQYF. As DNA, the CDR3 is TGCAGCGTATTGACAGGCAGCTCCTACGAGCAGTACTTC.